These 21 T cell receptor beta chains came from one sample sequenced in a study of synovial regulatory T cells in juvenile arthritis. Assay: immunoSEQ multiplex PCR; the TCRdb copy retains only in-frame clones and omits some. In all, the sample yields over 9,000 clones. The material sequenced was Treg cells from blood. Subset here: remaining (HLA-DR-negative) circulating blood Treg cells. The receptors were gathered from a donor aged 2-30 years with juvenile idiopathic arthritis.

The rearrangement links TRBV5-1 to TRBJ1-2; TCRdb lists TRBD1, though no DNA is available to test this call. Germline CDR1 SGHRS, CDR2 YFSETQ. The CDR3 extends over 13 amino acids. No DNA was logged. Here the CDR3 reads CASSLLGDYGYTF.

The chain employs TRBV5-5 and TRBJ1-1; there is no DNA to check the TCRdb D call of TRBD1. The CDR3 length is 14 residues. DNA is not on record. In germline, CDR1 is SGHKS, CDR2 YYEKEE (reference sequence). CDR3 region: CASSLGNMNTEAFF. Full variable domain (missing parts from reference TRBV5-5 and TRBJ1-1): DAGVTQSPTHLIKTRGQQVTLRCSPISGHKSVSWYQQVLGQGPQFIFQYYEKEERGRGNFPDRFSARQFPNYSSELNVNALLLGDSALYLCASSLGNMNTEAFFGQGTRLTVV.

This clone is deemed medium-sized (0.01 to 0.1%) by its frequency. The chain links TRBV10-3 to TRBJ2-1; TCRdb's D call, TRBD2, is unchecked because there is no DNA. The CDR3 loop spans 16 amino acids. No DNA sequence was recorded. In germline, CDR1 is ENHRY, CDR2 SYGVKD. The CDR3 spells CAIRGTSPRTYNEQFF.

The chain recombines TRBV5-4 with TRBJ2-1; TCRdb outputs TRBD2, but without DNA this stays unchecked. The CDR3 totals 15 residues. The DNA sequence is not available. CDR1 and CDR2 (germline): SGHNT, YYREEE (reference sequence). This CDR3 is CASSEGLTGSDEQFF.

J is TRBJ1-4 and V is TRBV6-1. The CDR3 sequence is 13 residues long. Only the protein is on record. Germline CDR1 reads MNHNS; CDR2 reads SASEGT. CDR3 protein: CAIQTSGREKLFF.

The genes are TRBV6-6 and TRBJ2-2; TCRdb's assignment of TRBD1 cannot be checked, as there is no DNA. This CDR3 is 16 amino acids long. DNA was not recorded. Germline V gene lookup returns CDR1 MNHNY and CDR2 SVGAGI (reference sequence). CDR3 residues: CASSRGTGERTGELFF.

The V and J genes are TRBV5-4 and TRBJ1-2. CDR1 and CDR2 from the germline V gene are SGHNT and YYREEE (reference sequence). There are 17 residues in the CDR3. Only the protein sequence is given. The CDR3 reads CASSLGHPGSRLYGYTF.

This sequence joins TRBV25-1 and TRBJ1-2; TCRdb reports TRBD1, a call that lacks DNA to check it against. Per the germline V gene, CDR1 is MGHDK and CDR2 is SYGVNS. The CDR3 length is 11 residues. No DNA is recorded. This CDR3 is CASSEPGGYTF.

The V call is TRBV7-8, the J call TRBJ1-2; TCRdb gives TRBD1 as the D gene, but with no DNA this cannot be confirmed. CDR3 length: 18 residues. No DNA was logged. Germline CDR1 SGHVS, CDR2 FQNEAQ. The CDR3 loop reads CASSAPGRKGEINYGYTF. The full variable domain, rest sourced from reference TRBV7-8 and TRBJ1-2, is GAGVSQSPRYKVAKRGQDVALRCDPISGHVSLFWYQQALGQGPEFLTYFQNEAQLDKSGLPSDRFFAERPEGSVSTLKIQRTQQEDSAVYLCASSAPGRKGEINYGYTFGSGTRLTVV.

The chain has TRBV11-2 and TRBJ2-5. The CDR3 loop spans 14 amino acids. Nucleotide data are not available. Germline V CDR1 and CDR2: SGHAT, FQNNGV. CDR3 region: CASSPLGAQETQYF.

The rearrangement joins TRBV19 to TRBJ2-5. The length of the CDR3 is 13 residues. There is no recorded DNA. Germline CDR1 and CDR2: LNHDA and SQIVND (reference sequence). The CDR3 region is CASSKGGPYEQYF.

The chain couples TRBV7-2 to TRBJ2-7; the TCRdb call, TRBD2, lacks DNA for checking. The CDR3 runs 16 residues. Only the protein is available. CDR1 SGHTA and CDR2 FQGNSA come from the germline V gene. The CDR3 here is CASSLLWGGRSYEQYF. The variable domain in full, with the rest retrieved from reference TRBV7-2 and TRBJ2-7, is GAGVSQSPSNKVTEKGKDVELRCDPISGHTALYWYRQSLGQGLEFLIYFQGNSAPDKSGLPSDRFSAERTGGSVSTLTIQRTQQEDSAVYLCASSLLWGGRSYEQYFGPGTRLTVT.

The chain links TRBV5-6 to TRBJ1-5. CDR1 SGHDT and CDR2 YYEEEE come from the germline V gene. The CDR3 contains 13 residues. DNA was not recorded. The CDR3 sequence: CASSLGGFQPQHF.

The chain combines TRBV4-1 with TRBJ2-7; with no DNA, the TCRdb D assignment of TRBD1 cannot be verified. The CDR3 is 14 amino acids. A DNA sequence was not provided. From germline, CDR1 is MGHRA and CDR2 YSYEKL. The CDR3 sequence: CASSLGQGGDEQYF.

CDR3 sequence reads: CASSLAGVGSTDTQYF. The genes are TRBV5-1 and TRBJ2-3. The CDR3 totals 16 residues. Only the protein is on record. The germline gives CDR1 SGHRS, CDR2 YFSETQ. The full variable domain, completed using reference TRBV5-1 and TRBJ2-3, is KAGVTQTPRYLIKTRGQQVTLSCSPISGHRSVSWYQQTPGQGLQFLFEYFSETQRNKGNFPGRFSGRQFSNSRSEMNVSTLELGDSALYLCASSLAGVGSTDTQYFGPGTRLTVL.

The V and J genes are TRBV5-1 and TRBJ2-7; the TCRdb D gene call, TRBD2, has no DNA to confirm it. This CDR3 is 18 amino acids long. This entry has no DNA. Germline V gives CDR1 SGHRS, CDR2 YFSETQ. CDR3 residues: CASSLVSPRGGSSYEQYF.

V usage is TRBV14 and J usage is TRBJ1-2. The CDR3 length is 15 residues. DNA is not recorded here. Germline CDR1 SGHDN, CDR2 FVKESK. The CDR3: CASSRENPRSYGYTF.

The gene calls are TRBV5-1 and TRBJ2-1; TCRdb selects TRBD2, and the lack of DNA leaves this call unchecked. CDR1 SGHRS and CDR2 YFSETQ come from the germline V gene. The CDR3 is 15 residues long. DNA is not on record. The CDR3 here is CASSLGLRSYNEQFF.

The chain has TRBV5-1 and TRBJ2-2; TCRdb picks TRBD1, but there is no DNA to check that call. Germline CDR1 SGHRS, CDR2 YFSETQ. The CDR3 is 15 residues long. The record lacks a DNA sequence. This CDR3 is CASSIIQGARGELFF.

The chain is built from TRBV7-3 and TRBJ2-3; TCRdb lists TRBD2, though no DNA is available to test this call. The CDR3 loop spans 16 amino acids. No DNA is recorded. Looked up from germline, CDR1 is SGHTA and CDR2 is FQGTGA. The CDR3 sequence is CASSLRLLSTRDTQYF. Full variable domain (outside the CDR3, taken from reference TRBV7-3 and TRBJ2-3): GAGVSQTPSNKVTEKGKYVELRCDPISGHTALYWYRQSLGQGPEFLIYFQGTGAADDSGLPNDRFFAVRPEGSVSTLKIQRTERGDSAVYLCASSLRLLSTRDTQYFGPGTRLTVL.

The genes are TRBV9 and TRBJ2-3; TCRdb selects TRBD1, and the lack of DNA leaves this call unchecked. The germline V gene encodes CDR1 SGDLS and CDR2 YYNGEE. The length of the CDR3 is 16 residues. No DNA is listed. CDR3 loop: CASSPRQGFGTDTQYF.